This record covers a single TCR beta chain. The table came from immunoSEQ multiplex PCR; TCRdb's copy has only in-frame clones and leaves some out. Of 450,000 to 550,000 clones listed, 79% are singletons. This sample stems from a study of shared clonotypes between healthy human individuals. The V gene lost 6 bases and the J gene lost 6 bases, with 12 bases spanning the gap. The germline gives CDR1 SEHNR, CDR2 FQNEAQ (reference sequence). This CDR3 comprises 13 residues. This receptor was obtained from a woman between 35 and 50 years old in good health. Some clones in this sample may be carry-over from other donors' samples. The chain carries TRBV7-9 and TRBJ2-4, with D perhaps being TRBD1 or TRBD2 (5 bases each). Sequenced sample: PBMCs. CDR3 loop: CASSPGTRNIQYF. The CDR3 coding sequence is TGTGCCAGCAGTCCTGGGACGAGAAACATTCAGTACTTC.